Below, 10 T cell receptor beta chains from the same sample are listed, as sequenced in a study of early T cells in non-severe SARS-CoV-2 infection. A single record per CDR3 protein comes from TCRdb applying MiXCR to the 5' RACE reads. This table has 65,000 to 95,000 distinct CDR3 sequences, around a tenth appearing once. The specimen sequenced was whole blood. The source is an adult who was a healthcare worker with PCR-confirmed SARS-CoV-2 infection or an uninfected control (not recorded which).

This clonotype was seen repeatedly, ten times or more. The J gene is TRBJ1-5, the V gene TRBV20-1, with a tentative D call TRBD1 (5 bases). The V end was cut by 5 bases, the J end by 5 bases, with 13 bases between. The germline V gene has CDR1 DFQATT and CDR2 SNEGSKA (reference sequence). The CDR3 consists of 13 residues. CDR3 residues: CSAQKGPDQPQHF. CDR3 nucleotide sequence: TGCAGTGCTCAGAAGGGGCCGGATCAGCCCCAGCATTTT.

This clonotype was picked up many times. This chain joins TRBV29-1 and TRBJ1-1, with 7 positions matching TRBD1. In germline, CDR1 is SQVTM, CDR2 ANQGSEA. Germline trimming cut 6 bases from V and 0 bases from J; bases unmatched to any gene: 7. This CDR3 contains 14 residues. The CDR3 loop reads CSVKPGTVNTEAFF. The CDR3 DNA reads TGCAGCGTCAAACCCGGGACAGTGAACACTGAAGCTTTCTTT.

In its sample, this clonotype was seen a few times. V and J are TRBV28 and TRBJ2-1; D gene uncertain. Germline CDR1 and CDR2: MDHEN and SYDVKM. The length of the CDR3 is 16 residues. V gave up 4 bases and J gave up 0 bases, with 13 bases separating them. CDR3 sequence (DNA): TGTGCCAGCAGTTCCTTTCCTATTCGCTCCTACAATGAGCAGTTCTTC. This sequence encodes CASSSFPIRSYNEQFF.

The table lists this clonotype with a few counts. This chain joins TRBV11-1 and TRBJ2-1; the D gene is possibly TRBD2 (6 bases). From germline, CDR1 is SGHAT and CDR2 FQDESV (reference sequence). Trimming took off 5 bases at V and 9 bases at J, with 17 bases between the two ends. CDR3 length equals 14 residues. The CDR3 loop is CASSLLAGGAEQFF. The CDR3 DNA sequence: TGTGCCAGCAGCCTACTAGCCGGAGGGGCTGAGCAGTTCTTC.

This clonotype showed up many times. The V gene is TRBV4-1, the J gene TRBJ1-3; 7 nucleotides agree with TRBD1. The CDR3 sequence is 15 residues long. Germline assignment: CDR1 MGHRA and CDR2 YSYEKL. V was clipped by 3 bases and J by 8 bases; unmatched bases: 10. CDR3 in DNA: TGCGCCAGCAGCCAGGGCCTGGGACAGAGAGACACCATATATTTT. Translation: CASSQGLGQRDTIYF.

The table lists this clonotype with a few counts. The V gene is TRBV27, the J gene TRBJ2-7; TRBD1 aligns across 9 bases. V lost 2 bases, J lost 4 bases, and 6 bases stayed unmatched. The germline V gene has CDR1 MNHEY and CDR2 SMNVEV (reference sequence). The CDR3 has 15 amino acids. The CDR3 DNA is TGTGCCAGCAGTTTACAGGGACAGGGAAGATACGAGCAGTACTTC. Translated: CASSLQGQGRYEQYF.

This chain links TRBV20-1 with TRBJ2-1; D remains unclear. From germline, CDR1 is DFQATT and CDR2 SNEGSKA (reference sequence). CDR3 length: 14 residues. Trimming stripped 3 bases from V and 1 base from J, with 10 bases between. This CDR3 reads CSASWYRSYNEQFF. The CDR3 coding sequence is TGCAGTGCTAGTTGGTACAGATCCTACAATGAGCAGTTCTTC.

This clonotype was seen many times. The chain uses TRBV5-1 and TRBJ2-2, with a tentative D call TRBD2 (5 bases). The CDR3 loop spans 15 amino acids. Germline V gives CDR1 SGHRS, CDR2 YFSETQ. Trimming shortened V by 4 bases and J by 3 bases, and 13 bases separated the two germline ends. Here the CDR3 DNA reads TGCGCCAGCAGCCGGATGAGCGGATACACCGGGGAGCTGTTTTTT. This translates into CASSRMSGYTGELFF.

Here the CDR3 DNA reads TGTGCCAGCAGTGAAACGGGTAGCGCTTTCTTT. This encodes CASSETGSAFF. This chain connects TRBV6-1 to TRBJ1-1; D call uncertain. Trimming removed 2 bases at V and 11 bases at J, with 9 bases between. Germline CDR1 MNHNS, CDR2 SASEGT. The CDR3 consists of 11 residues.

This clonotype showed up many times. The genes are TRBV28 and TRBJ1-2, with D tentatively TRBD1 (5 bases). The V and J ends lost 6 bases and 7 bases respectively, with 21 bases between them. Germline lookup yields CDR1 MDHEN and CDR2 SYDVKM. This CDR3 is 15 amino acids long. The CDR3 is CASRLSLTGMGGYTF. The CDR3, as DNA: TGTGCCAGCAGACTAAGCTTAACAGGCATGGGTGGCTACACCTTC.